This TCR beta chain was identified during a study of CD8 T cells in ankylosing spondylitis. This clonotype was recorded at least ten times. Its antigen is as yet unknown. The germline CDR1 and CDR2 sequences are SGDLS and YYNGEE. The CDR3 runs 19 residues. V shed 4 bases and J shed 0 bases, with 23 bases lying between them. The study, taken as a whole, reports: Reportedly, matched ankylosing spondylitis synovial fluid was significantly enriched for disease-linked clones. Disease-linked clones, CD8+, were relatively rare in peripheral blood. A motif of eight highly homologous TCR beta variants was seen as apparently characteristic of ankylosing spondylitis blood.

Library preparation for TCR beta used quantitative 5'-RACE with molecular barcodes. TCRdb analysed the 5' RACE reads with MiXCR anew, one entry per CDR3 protein. Here the sample spans some 40,000 distinct CDR3 sequences, 3% being singletons. The sequenced material came from blood, either unsorted or a sorted T cell fraction (not recorded which). This clonotype was obtained from a male donor with ankylosing spondylitis or in good health (not recorded which). V usage is TRBV9 and J usage is TRBJ2-1, with D possibly called TRBD1 or TRBD2 (6 bases each). In DNA form, the CDR3 reads TGTGCCAGCAGCCCTAGGAGGGGAACAGGGAAACGCTCCTACAATGAGCAGTTCTTC. This codes for CASSPRRGTGKRSYNEQFF. Full variable domain (outside the CDR3, taken from reference TRBV9 and TRBJ2-1): DSGVTQTPKHLITATGQRVTLRCSPRSGDLSVYWYQQSLDQGLQFLIQYYNGEERAKGNILERFSAQQFPDLHSELNLSSLELGDSALYFCASSPRRGTGKRSYNEQFFGPGTRLTVL.